This T cell receptor beta chain was recorded in a study of T cells in Graves' hyperthyroidism and ophthalmopathy. About the study: Peripheral blood was obtained at initial diagnosis, preceding any treatment. General study results and limits: Blood also carried most thyroid clonotypes expanded above 0.001.

This clonotype was picked up many times. Its antigen is currently unknown. RNA transcripts were the template for amplifying TCR beta CDR3 regions. An initial round of RT-PCR targeting the TCR CDR3 relied on the HTBI primer set. A single record per CDR3 protein comes from TCRdb applying MiXCR to the multiplex PCR reads. Here the sample spans about 700,000 distinct CDR3 sequences, around 15% being singletons. This CDR3 has 14 residues. V shed 4 bases, J shed 2 bases, and the junction held 3 bases outside the gene matches. Looked up from germline, CDR1 is SEHNR and CDR2 is FQNEAQ (reference sequence). The sequenced sample consisted of blood. The sequence derives from a woman aged 18-29 years with Graves' hyperthyroidism. This rearrangement joins TRBV7-9 to TRBJ2-3, with 7 positions matching TRBD1. The CDR3 protein is CASSSGTDTDTQYF. The CDR3 DNA sequence: TGTGCCAGCAGCTCCGGGACAGACACAGATACGCAGTATTTT.